The entry below describes one TCR beta chain. This sample stems from a study of T cells in Graves' hyperthyroidism and ophthalmopathy. RNA transcripts were the template for amplifying TCR beta CDR3 regions. The HTBI primer set was used in a first-round RT-PCR of the TCR CDR3. In TCRdb, the multiplex PCR reads were re-called with MiXCR into one record per CDR3 protein. Of hundreds of thousands of distinct CDR3 sequences listed, approximately 13% are singletons. The CDR3 spans 13 residues. V was shortened by 7 bases and J by 4 bases, with 13 bases between the two germline ends. Germline V gene sequence: CDR1 MDHEN, CDR2 SYDVKM.

V usage is TRBV28 and J usage is TRBJ2-5, with a weak D call TRBD2 (6 bases). Sequencing input: blood. The receptor comes from a woman between 25 and 40 years old with Graves' hyperthyroidism. For the CDR3, the DNA is TGTGCCAGCAACTCGGGAGTAACAGAGACCCAGTACTTC. Its translation is CASNSGVTETQYF.